This note documents a single T cell receptor beta chain sequence. TCRdb keeps only in-frame clones here, not all; method: immunoSEQ multiplex PCR. The sample lists 250,000 or so clones, 90% occurring once. The data stem from a study of cytomegalovirus exposure and HLA in healthy donors. Germline lookup yields CDR1 MDHEN and CDR2 SYDVKM. There are 15 residues in the CDR3. V was pared by 7 bases and J by 4 bases, with 17 bases between. The chain employs TRBV28 and TRBJ1-5, with a possible D match to TRBD1 (6 bases). Sequences were obtained from PBMCs. The sequence was obtained from a woman aged 18-35 years in good health and CMV-seronegative. In DNA form, the CDR3 reads TGTGCCAGCAATCTTCAGGGGCAGAGGAATCAGCCCCAGCATTTT. This encodes CASNLQGQRNQPQHF. Full variable domain (missing parts from reference TRBV28 and TRBJ1-5): DVKVTQSSRYLVKRTGEKVFLECVQDMDHENMFWYRQDPGLGLRLIYFSYDVKMKEKGDIPEGYSVSREKKERFSLILESASTNQTSMYLCASNLQGQRNQPQHFGDGTRLSIL.